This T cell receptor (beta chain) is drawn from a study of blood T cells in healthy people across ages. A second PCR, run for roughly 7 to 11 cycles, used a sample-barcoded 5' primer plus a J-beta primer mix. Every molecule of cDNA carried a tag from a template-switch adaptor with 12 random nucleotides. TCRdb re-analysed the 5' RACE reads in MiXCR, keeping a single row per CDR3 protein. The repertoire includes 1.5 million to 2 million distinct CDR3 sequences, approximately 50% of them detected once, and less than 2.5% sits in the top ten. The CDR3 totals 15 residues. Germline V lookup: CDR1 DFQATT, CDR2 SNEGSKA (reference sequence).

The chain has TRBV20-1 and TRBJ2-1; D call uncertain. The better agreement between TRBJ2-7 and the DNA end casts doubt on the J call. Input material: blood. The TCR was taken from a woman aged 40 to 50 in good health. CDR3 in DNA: TGCAGGGCCCTGGGAAGGCGGCGGCCAAGCTACGAGCAGTACTTC. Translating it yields CRALGRRRPSYEQYF.